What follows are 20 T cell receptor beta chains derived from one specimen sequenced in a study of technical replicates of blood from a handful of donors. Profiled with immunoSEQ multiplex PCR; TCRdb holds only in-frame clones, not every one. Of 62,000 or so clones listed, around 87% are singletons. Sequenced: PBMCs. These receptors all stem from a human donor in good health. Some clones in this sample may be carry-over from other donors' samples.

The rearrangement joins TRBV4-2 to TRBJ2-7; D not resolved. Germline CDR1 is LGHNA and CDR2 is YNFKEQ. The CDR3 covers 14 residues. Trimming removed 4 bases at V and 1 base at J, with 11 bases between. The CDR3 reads CASSPAGPSYEQYF. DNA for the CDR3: TGTGCCAGCAGCCCAGCAGGCCCTTCCTACGAGCAGTACTTC.

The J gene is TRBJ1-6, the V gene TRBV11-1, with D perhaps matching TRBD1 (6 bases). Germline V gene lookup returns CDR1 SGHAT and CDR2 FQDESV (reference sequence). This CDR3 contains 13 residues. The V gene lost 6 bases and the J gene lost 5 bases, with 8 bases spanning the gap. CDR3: CASSRQDNSPLHF. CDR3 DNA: TGTGCCAGCAGTCGACAGGATAATTCACCCCTCCACTTT.

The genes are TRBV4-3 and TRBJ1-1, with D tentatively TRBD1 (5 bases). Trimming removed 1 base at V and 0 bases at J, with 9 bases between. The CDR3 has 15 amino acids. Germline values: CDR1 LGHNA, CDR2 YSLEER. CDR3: CASSQVRGLNTEAFF. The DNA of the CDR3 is TGCGCCAGCAGCCAAGTTCGGGGGTTGAACACTGAAGCTTTCTTT.

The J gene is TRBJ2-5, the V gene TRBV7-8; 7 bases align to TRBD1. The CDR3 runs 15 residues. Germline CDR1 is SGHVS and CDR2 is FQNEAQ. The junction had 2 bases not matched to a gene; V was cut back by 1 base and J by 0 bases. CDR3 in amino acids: CASSLVQGYQETQYF. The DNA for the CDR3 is TGTGCCAGCAGCTTAGTACAGGGGTACCAAGAGACCCAGTACTTC.

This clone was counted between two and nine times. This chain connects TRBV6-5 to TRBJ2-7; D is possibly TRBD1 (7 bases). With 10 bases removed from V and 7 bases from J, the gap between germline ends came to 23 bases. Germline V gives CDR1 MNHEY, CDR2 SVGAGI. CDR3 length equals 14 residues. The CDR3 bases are TGTGCCACCAGAAAACCAACAGGGGCGGGGGAGCAGTACTTC. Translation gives CATRKPTGAGEQYF.

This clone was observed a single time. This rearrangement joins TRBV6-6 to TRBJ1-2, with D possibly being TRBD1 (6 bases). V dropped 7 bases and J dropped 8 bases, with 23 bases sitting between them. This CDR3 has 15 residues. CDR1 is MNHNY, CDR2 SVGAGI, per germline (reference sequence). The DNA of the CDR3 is TGTGCCAGCAACATACCCGGTCCCGGGGGGGGCGGCTACACCTTC. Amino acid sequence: CASNIPGPGGGGYTF.

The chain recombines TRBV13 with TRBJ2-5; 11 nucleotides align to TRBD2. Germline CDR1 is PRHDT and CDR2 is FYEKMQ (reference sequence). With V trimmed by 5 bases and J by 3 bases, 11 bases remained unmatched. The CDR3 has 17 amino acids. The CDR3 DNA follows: TGTGCCAGCAGCCCGGGACTAGCGGAGAACTACGAAGAGACCCAGTACTTC. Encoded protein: CASSPGLAENYEETQYF.

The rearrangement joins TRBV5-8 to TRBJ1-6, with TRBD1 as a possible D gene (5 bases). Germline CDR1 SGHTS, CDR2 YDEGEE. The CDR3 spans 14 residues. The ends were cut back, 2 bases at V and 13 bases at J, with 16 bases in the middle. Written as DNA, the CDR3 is TGTGCCAGCAGCTTAGATCCAGTCGGGGGGCCCCTCCACTTT. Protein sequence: CASSLDPVGGPLHF.

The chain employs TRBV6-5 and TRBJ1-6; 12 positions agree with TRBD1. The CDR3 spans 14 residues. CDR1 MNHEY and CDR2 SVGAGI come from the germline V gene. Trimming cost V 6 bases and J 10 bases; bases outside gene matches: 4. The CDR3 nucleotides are TGTGCCAGCAGCCGGGGACAGGGGGCGTCACCCCTCCACTTT. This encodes CASSRGQGASPLHF.

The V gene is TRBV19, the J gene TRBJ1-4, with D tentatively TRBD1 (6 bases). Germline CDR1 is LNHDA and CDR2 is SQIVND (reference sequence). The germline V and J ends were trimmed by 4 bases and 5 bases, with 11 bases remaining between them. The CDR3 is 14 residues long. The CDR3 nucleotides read TGTGCCAGTAGTACTCAGGGACAAAATGAAAAACTGTTTTTT. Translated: CASSTQGQNEKLFF.

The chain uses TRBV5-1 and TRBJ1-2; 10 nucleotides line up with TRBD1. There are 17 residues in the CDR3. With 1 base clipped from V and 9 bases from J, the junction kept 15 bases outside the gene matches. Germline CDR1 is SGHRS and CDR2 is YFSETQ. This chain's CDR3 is CASSLRDRGGRLDRYTF. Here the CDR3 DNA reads TGCGCCAGCAGCTTGCGGGACAGGGGAGGAAGATTGGATCGCTACACCTTC.

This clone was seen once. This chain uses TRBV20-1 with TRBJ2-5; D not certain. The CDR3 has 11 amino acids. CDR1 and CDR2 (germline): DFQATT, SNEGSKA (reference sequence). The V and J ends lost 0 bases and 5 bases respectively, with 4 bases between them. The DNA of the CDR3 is TGCAGTGCTAGAGAACAGGAGACCCAGTACTTC. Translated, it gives CSAREQETQYF.

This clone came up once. CDR3 DNA sequence: TGTGCCTGGAGGGCAGGATTATATGGCTACACCTTC. Translation: CAWRAGLYGYTF. V usage is TRBV30 and J usage is TRBJ1-2; no clear D gene. V was shortened by 3 bases and J by 5 bases, with 10 bases between the two germline ends. Germline-derived CDR1 and CDR2 are GTSNPN and SVGIG (reference sequence). The CDR3 consists of 12 residues.

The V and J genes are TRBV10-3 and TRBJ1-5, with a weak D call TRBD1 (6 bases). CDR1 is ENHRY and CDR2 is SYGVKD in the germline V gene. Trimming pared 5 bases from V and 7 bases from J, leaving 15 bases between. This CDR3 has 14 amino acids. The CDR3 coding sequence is TGTGCCATCAGTCTTGGGGGGGCGGGGCAGCCCCAGCATTTT. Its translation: CAISLGGAGQPQHF.

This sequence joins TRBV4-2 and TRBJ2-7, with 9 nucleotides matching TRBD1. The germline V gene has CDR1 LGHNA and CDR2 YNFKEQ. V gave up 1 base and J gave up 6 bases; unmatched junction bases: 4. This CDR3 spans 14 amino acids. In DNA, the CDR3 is TGTGCCAGCAGCCAAGCGGGACAGGGAGGCGAGCAGTACTTC. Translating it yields CASSQAGQGGEQYF.

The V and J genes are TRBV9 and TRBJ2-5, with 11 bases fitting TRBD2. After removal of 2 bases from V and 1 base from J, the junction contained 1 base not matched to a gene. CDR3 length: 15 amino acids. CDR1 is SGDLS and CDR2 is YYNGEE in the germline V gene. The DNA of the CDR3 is TGTGCCAGCAGCGTCACTAGCGGGAGCCAAGAGACCCAGTACTTC. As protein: CASSVTSGSQETQYF. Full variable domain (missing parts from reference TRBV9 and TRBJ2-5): DSGVTQTPKHLITATGQRVTLRCSPRSGDLSVYWYQQSLDQGLQFLIQYYNGEERAKGNILERFSAQQFPDLHSELNLSSLELGDSALYFCASSVTSGSQETQYFGPGTRLLVL.

The CDR3 nucleotides are TGTGCCAGCACCTCCCAGGGCGCTGAAGCTTTCTTT. It translates to CASTSQGAEAFF. This sequence joins TRBV7-9 and TRBJ1-1; possible D gene TRBD1, 5 bases. There are 12 residues in the CDR3. Germline loops: CDR1 SEHNR, CDR2 FQNEAQ (reference sequence). V lost 7 bases, J lost 6 bases, and 12 bases lay in between. Combining the CDR3 with reference TRBV7-9 and TRBJ1-1 gives the whole variable domain DTGVSQNPRHKITKRGQNVTFRCDPISEHNRLYWYRQTLGQGPEFLTYFQNEAQLEKSRLLSDRFSAERPKGSFSTLEIQRTEQGDSAMYLCASTSQGAEAFFGQGTRLTVV.

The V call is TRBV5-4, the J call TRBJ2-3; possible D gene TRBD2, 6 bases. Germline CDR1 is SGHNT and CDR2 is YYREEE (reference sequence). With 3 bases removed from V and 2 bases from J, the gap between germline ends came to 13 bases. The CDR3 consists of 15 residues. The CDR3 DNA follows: TGTGCCAGCAGCTCCGAGGGACTCCACACAGATACGCAGTATTTT. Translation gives CASSSEGLHTDTQYF.

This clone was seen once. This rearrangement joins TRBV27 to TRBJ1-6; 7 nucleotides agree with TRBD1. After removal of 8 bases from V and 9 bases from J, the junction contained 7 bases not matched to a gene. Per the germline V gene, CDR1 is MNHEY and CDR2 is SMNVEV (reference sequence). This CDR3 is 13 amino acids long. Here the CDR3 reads CASAGTEISPLHF. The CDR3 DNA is TGTGCCAGCGCCGGGACAGAAATTTCACCCCTCCACTTT.

The CDR3 protein is CASSSVGTISTDTQYF. CDR3 in DNA: TGTGCCAGCAGCTCCGTCGGGACAATAAGCACAGATACGCAGTATTTT. The chain has TRBV7-2 and TRBJ2-3; D perhaps matches TRBD1 (6 bases). The CDR3 length is 16 residues. V was pared by 4 bases and J by 0 bases, with 14 bases between. Germline CDR1 is SGHTA and CDR2 is FQGNSA.